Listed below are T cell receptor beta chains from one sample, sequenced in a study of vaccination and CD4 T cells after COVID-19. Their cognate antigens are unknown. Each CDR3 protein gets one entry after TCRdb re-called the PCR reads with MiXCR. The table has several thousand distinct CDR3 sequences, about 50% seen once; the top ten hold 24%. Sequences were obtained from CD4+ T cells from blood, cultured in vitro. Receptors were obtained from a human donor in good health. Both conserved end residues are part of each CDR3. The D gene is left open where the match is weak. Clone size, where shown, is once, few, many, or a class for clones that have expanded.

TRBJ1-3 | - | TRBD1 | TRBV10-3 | TGTGCCATCAGTGAGAGGGACAGGGTCCCTGGAAACACCATATATTTT | CAISERDRVPGNTIYF
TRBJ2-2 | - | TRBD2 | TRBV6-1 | TGTGCCAGCAATTTAGCGGGGAACACCGGGGAGCTGTTTTTT | CASNLAGNTGELFF
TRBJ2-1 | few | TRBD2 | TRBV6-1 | TGTGCCAGCAGCACTAGCGGGGGGGGCAATGAGCAGTTCTTC | CASSTSGGGNEQFF
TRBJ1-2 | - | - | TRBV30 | TGTGCCTGGAGTTTTGGGACGGGGGAAGGCTACACCTTC | CAWSFGTGEGYTF
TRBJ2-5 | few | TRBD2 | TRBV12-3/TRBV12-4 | TGTGCCAGCAGTTTACAGCGGGGGAGCGCTGAGACCCAGTACTTC | CASSLQRGSAETQYF
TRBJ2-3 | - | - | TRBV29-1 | TGCAGCGTTACCCCAGCAGATACGCAGTATTTT | CSVTPADTQYF
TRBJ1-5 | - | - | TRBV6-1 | TGTGCCAGCAGCTTTGACGGTTATAGCAATCAGCCCCAGCATTTT | CASSFDGYSNQPQHF
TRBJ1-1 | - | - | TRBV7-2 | TGTGCCAGCAGCCGAGGGGGACTCAACACTGAAGCTTTCTTT | CASSRGGLNTEAFF
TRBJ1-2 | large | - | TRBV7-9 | TGTGCCAGCAGCTCCTTGGGGGGGCGCAGGGATGGCTACACCTTC | CASSSLGGRRDGYTF
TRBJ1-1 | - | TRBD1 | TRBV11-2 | TGTGCCAGCAGCCGTATCCGGGACAGGGGGAATGCTTTCTTT | CASSRIRDRGNAFF
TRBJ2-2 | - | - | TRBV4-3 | TGCGCCAGCAGCCGAGTGGGAACAGGGCCGAACACCGGGGAGCTGTTTTTT | CASSRVGTGPNTGELFF
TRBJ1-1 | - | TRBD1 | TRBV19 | TGTGCCAGTAGTATTTGGAGGGCAGGGGGGAACACTGAAGCTTTCTTT | CASSIWRAGGNTEAFF
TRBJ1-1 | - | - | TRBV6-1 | TGTGCCAGCAGACCCCAACAGGGTGGCACTGAAGCTTTCTTT | CASRPQQGGTEAFF
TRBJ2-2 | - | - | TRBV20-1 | TGCAGTGCGAGCGGGTCTTCCACCGGGGAGCTGTTTTTT | CSASGSSTGELFF
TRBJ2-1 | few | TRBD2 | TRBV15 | TGTGCCACCAGCAGAGAACGTCTAGCGGGGAGTGAGCAGTTCTTC | CATSRERLAGSEQFF
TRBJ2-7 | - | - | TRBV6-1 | TGTGCCACAGCACAGCTTCTACTTACCTACGAGCAGTACTTC | CATAQLLLTYEQYF
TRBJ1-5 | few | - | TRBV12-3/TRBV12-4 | TGTGCCAGCAGCCCGACAGGCCCCCCGCCCCAGCATTTT | CASSPTGPPPQHF
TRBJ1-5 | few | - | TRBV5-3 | TGTGCCAGCAGCTTTGGTATCGACAGAACCCAGCCCCAGCATTTT | CASSFGIDRTQPQHF
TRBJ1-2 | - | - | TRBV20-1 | TGCAGTGCTAGAGTGGCGGGGCAGGAGGGCTACACCTTC | CSARVAGQEGYTF
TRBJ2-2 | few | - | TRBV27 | TGTGCCAGCAGTTTAGACGGCCCCCGTGGGGGGTCAATCGGGGAGCTGTTTTTT | CASSLDGPRGGSIGELFF
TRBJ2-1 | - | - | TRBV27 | TGTGCCAGCAGTTTACGGTGGTTCGACAATGAGCAGTTCTTC | CASSLRWFDNEQFF
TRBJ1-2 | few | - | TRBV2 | TGTGCCAGCAATCGGGAGGGAAACTATGGCTACACCTTC | CASNREGNYGYTF
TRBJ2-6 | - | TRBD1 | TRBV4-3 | TGCGCCAGCAGCCGAGACAGGGGGCTTGGGGCCAACGTCCTGACTTTC | CASSRDRGLGANVLTF
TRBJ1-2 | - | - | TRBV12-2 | TGTGCAAGTCGCTTCCTTAAGACAGGGAAGAGGCATGGCTACACCTTC | CASRFLKTGKRHGYTF
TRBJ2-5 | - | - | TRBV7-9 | TGTGCCAGCAGCTTAGCCGCCAGTCAAGAGACCCAGTACTTC | CASSLAASQETQYF
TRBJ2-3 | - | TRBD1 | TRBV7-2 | TGTGCCAGCAGCTTGGACAGGGGGCTAGATACGCAGTATTTT | CASSLDRGLDTQYF
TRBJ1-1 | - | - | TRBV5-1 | TGCGCCAGCAGCCCGGACAACAGGAAACGAAACACTGAAGCTTTCTTT | CASSPDNRKRNTEAFF
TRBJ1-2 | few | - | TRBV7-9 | TGTGCCAGCAGCACCGGAACAGGGTTCACCTATGGCTACACCTTC | CASSTGTGFTYGYTF
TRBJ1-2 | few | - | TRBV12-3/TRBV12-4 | TGTGCCAGCACAGGGCTTGGTGGCTACACCTTC | CASTGLGGYTF
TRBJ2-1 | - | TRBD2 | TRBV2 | TGTGCCAGCAGTGAATATAGGGGACTAGCAAATGAGCAGTTCTTC | CASSEYRGLANEQFF
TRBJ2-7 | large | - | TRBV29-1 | TGCAGCGTTACAAGAAGGGGGACAAGGGAGCAGTACTTC | CSVTRRGTREQYF
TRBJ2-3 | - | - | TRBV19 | TGTGCCAGTAGTATAGAGCCGCGAACGGATACGCAGTATTTT | CASSIEPRTDTQYF
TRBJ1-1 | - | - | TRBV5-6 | TGTGCCAGCAGCTTGGGTTTCAGCAACACTGAAGCTTTCTTT | CASSLGFSNTEAFF
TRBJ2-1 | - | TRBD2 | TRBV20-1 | TGCAGTGCTTCAAGATTAGCGGGGGGCCTTTCCGATGAGCAGTTCTTC | CSASRLAGGLSDEQFF
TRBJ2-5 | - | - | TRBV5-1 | TGCGCCAGCAAGTTGGCGACAGGAGAACAACAAGAGACCCAGTACTTC | CASKLATGEQQETQYF
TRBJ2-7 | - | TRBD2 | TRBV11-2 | TGTGCCAGCAGCTCGGGACTAGCGGGGGGCTACGAGCAGTACTTC | CASSSGLAGGYEQYF
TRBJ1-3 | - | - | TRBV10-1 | TGCGCCAGCAGTGAGTCAGCGGAGGGTGGAAACACCATATATTTT | CASSESAEGGNTIYF
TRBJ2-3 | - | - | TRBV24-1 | TGTGCCACCAGCGAGGAGGGGACGGAAAGTACGCAGTATTTT | CATSEEGTESTQYF
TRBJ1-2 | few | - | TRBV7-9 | TGTGCCAGCAGCTTAATGGCGGCACAGAACTATGGCTACACCTTC | CASSLMAAQNYGYTF
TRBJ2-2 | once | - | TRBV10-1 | TGCGCCAGCAGCCCGACTACCGGGGAGCTGTTTTTT | CASSPTTGELFF
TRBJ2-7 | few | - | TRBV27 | TGTGCCAGCAGTTTACCCGGAAACTCCTACGAGCAGTACTTC | CASSLPGNSYEQYF